A single sample is the source of the 8 T cell receptor beta chains below, sequenced in a study of blood T cell repertoires in COVID-19. Clones were read by immunoSEQ multiplex PCR, and TCRdb kept only the in-frame ones, dropping some. The sample holds 70,000 to 85,000 clones, over 75% seen once. The sequencing sample was made of peripheral blood. These receptors were taken from a man between 65 and 80 years old with active or convalescent COVID-19.

The V call is TRBV30, the J call TRBJ1-3; no clear D gene. V was cut by 0 bases and J by 0 bases, with 3 bases left in between. Looked up from germline, CDR1 is GTSNPN and CDR2 is SVGIG (reference sequence). This CDR3 has 13 amino acids. As DNA, the CDR3 is TGTGCCTGGAGTGTACTCTCTGGAAACACCATATATTTT. It translates to CAWSVLSGNTIYF.

The rearrangement links TRBV11-2 to TRBJ2-5; D possibly corresponds to TRBD2 (5 bases). The germline V gene encodes CDR1 SGHAT and CDR2 FQNNGV. With 3 bases removed from V and 3 bases from J, the gap between germline ends came to 14 bases. This CDR3 comprises 15 residues. The CDR3 here is CASSLSGSIKETQYF. The CDR3 coding sequence is TGTGCCAGCAGCTTGAGCGGTTCTATTAAAGAGACCCAGTACTTC.

The rearrangement uses TRBV19 and TRBJ1-2, with TRBD1 matching 8 bases. Looked up from germline, CDR1 is LNHDA and CDR2 is SQIVND (reference sequence). The CDR3 has 18 residues. Trimming took 10 bases from V and 1 from J; bases not matched to a gene: 20. CDR3 loop: CATTSPRQGRIFNYGYTF. In nucleotides, the CDR3 is TGTGCCACCACTTCCCCCCGACAGGGGCGTATATTTAACTATGGCTACACCTTC.

The chain links TRBV5-8 to TRBJ1-1; tentatively, D is TRBD1 (5 bases). Deletions cut 2 bases from V and 0 bases from J, with 11 bases between. The CDR3 spans 15 residues. CDR1 and CDR2 (germline): SGHTS, YDEGEE. CDR3 sequence (DNA): TGTGCCAGCAGCTTCAGTACAGGAATGAACACTGAAGCTTTCTTT. Encoded protein: CASSFSTGMNTEAFF.

The V gene is TRBV18, the J gene TRBJ2-1; TRBD1 might be the D (5 bases). The V gene lost 8 bases and the J gene lost 3 bases, with 11 bases spanning the gap. This CDR3 contains 13 residues. The germline gives CDR1 KGHSH, CDR2 LQKENI. In DNA form, the CDR3 reads TGTGCCAGCGGGGCAGACATCTACAATGAGCAGTTCTTC. It encodes CASGADIYNEQFF.

The chain joins TRBV18 to TRBJ2-2; D possibly corresponds to TRBD2 (5 bases). Germline CDR1 and CDR2: KGHSH and LQKENI. Trimming took off 7 bases at V and 7 bases at J, with 16 bases between the two ends. The CDR3 consists of 14 residues. Here the CDR3 DNA reads TGTGCCAGCTTAACGACCAGCGGCAGCGGGGAGCTGTTTTTT. Translated: CASLTTSGSGELFF.

The chain combines TRBV28 with TRBJ1-1; D remains ambiguous. V lost 6 bases and J 4 bases, leaving 15 bases between the germline ends. The CDR3 is 14 residues long. Per germline, CDR1 MDHEN and CDR2 SYDVKM. The DNA for the CDR3 is TGTGCCAGCAGCCTAGGAGGGTCGATCACTGAAGCTTTCTTT. This sequence encodes CASSLGGSITEAFF.

The chain has TRBV6-6 and TRBJ2-7; 10 nucleotides match TRBD2. CDR3 length equals 13 residues. With 7 bases clipped from V and 6 bases from J, the junction kept 6 bases outside the gene matches. The V gene's germline CDR1 is MNHNY and CDR2 SVGAGI (reference sequence). The CDR3 coding sequence is TGTGCCAGCATCGAGCGGGAGGGCCGCGAGCAGTACTTC. Its protein is CASIEREGREQYF.